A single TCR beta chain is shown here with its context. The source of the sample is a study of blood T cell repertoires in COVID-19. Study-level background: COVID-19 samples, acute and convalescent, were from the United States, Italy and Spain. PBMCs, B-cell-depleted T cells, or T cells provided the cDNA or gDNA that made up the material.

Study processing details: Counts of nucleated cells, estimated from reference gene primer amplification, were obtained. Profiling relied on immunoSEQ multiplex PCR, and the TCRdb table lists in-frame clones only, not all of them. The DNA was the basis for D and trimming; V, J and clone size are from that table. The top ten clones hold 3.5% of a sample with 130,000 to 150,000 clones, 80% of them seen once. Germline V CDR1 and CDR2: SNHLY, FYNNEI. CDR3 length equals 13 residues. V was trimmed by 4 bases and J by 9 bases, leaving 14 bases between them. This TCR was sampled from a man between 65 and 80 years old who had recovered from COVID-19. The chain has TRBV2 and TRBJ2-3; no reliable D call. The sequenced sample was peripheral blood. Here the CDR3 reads CASSATSSPTQYF. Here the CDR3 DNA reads TGTGCCAGCAGTGCGACAAGTTCCCCCACGCAGTATTTT.